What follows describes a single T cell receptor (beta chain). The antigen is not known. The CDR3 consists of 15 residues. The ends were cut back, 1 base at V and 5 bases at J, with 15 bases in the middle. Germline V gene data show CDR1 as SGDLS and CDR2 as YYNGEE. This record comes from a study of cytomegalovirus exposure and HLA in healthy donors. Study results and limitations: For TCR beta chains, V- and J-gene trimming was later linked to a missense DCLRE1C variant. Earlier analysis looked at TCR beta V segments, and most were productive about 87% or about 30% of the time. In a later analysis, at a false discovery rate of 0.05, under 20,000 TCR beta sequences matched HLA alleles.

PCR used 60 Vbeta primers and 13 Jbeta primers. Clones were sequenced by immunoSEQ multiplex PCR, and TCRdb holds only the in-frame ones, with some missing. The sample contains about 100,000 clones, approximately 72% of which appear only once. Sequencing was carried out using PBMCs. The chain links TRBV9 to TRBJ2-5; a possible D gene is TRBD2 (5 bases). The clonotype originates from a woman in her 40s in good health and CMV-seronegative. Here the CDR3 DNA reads TGTGCCAGCAGCGTAAGAGGGCTGGTAAGGGAGACCCAGTACTTC. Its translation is CASSVRGLVRETQYF.